This TCR beta chain was found in a study of T cells in Graves' hyperthyroidism and ophthalmopathy. Regions amplified from RNA transcripts were the TCR beta CDR3 regions. In the first-round RT-PCR of the TCR CDR3, the HTBI primer set was used. Each CDR3 protein is one row after TCRdb ran MiXCR on the multiplex PCR reads. This sample has hundreds of thousands of distinct CDR3 sequences, with less than 45% found just once. Germline CDR1 reads SEHNR; CDR2 reads FQNEAQ (reference sequence). The CDR3 is made up of 14 amino acids. V was clipped by 5 bases and J by 4 bases, with 15 bases between them. The source of this sequence is an adult man with Graves' disease, either hyperthyroidism or ophthalmopathy (not recorded which). This chain connects TRBV7-9 to TRBJ2-7; D is possibly TRBD2 (6 bases). Sequenced input: peripheral blood or thyroid tissue (not recorded which). CDR3 residues: CASSQATGGYEQYF. The CDR3 coding sequence is TGTGCCAGCAGCCAAGCCACTGGGGGGTACGAGCAGTACTTC.